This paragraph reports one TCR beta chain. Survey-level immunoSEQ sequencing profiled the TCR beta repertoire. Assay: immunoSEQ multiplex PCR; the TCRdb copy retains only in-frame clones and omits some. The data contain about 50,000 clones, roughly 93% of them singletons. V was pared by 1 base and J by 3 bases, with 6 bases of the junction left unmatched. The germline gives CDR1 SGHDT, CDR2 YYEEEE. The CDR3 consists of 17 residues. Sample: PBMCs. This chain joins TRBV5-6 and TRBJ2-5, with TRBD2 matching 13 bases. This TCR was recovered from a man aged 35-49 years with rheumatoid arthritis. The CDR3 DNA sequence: TGTGCCAGCAGCTTGCCGGGACTAGCGGGAAAGGAAGAGACCCAGTACTTC. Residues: CASSLPGLAGKEETQYF.